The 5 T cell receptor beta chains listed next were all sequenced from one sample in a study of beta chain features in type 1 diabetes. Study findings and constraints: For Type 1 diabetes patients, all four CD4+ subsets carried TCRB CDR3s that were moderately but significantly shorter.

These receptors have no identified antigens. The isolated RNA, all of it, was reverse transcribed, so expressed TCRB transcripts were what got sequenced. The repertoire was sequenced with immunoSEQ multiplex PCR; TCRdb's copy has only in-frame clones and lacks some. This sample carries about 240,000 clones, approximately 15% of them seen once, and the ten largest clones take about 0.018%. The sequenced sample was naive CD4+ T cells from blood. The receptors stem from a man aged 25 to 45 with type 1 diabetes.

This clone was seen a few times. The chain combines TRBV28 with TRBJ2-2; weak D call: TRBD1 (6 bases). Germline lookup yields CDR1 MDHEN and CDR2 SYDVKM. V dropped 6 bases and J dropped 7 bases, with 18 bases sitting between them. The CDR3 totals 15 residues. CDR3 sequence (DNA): TGTGCCAGCAGGGCAAGTAGGGGGAATAGCGGGGAGCTGTTTTTT. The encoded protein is CASRASRGNSGELFF.

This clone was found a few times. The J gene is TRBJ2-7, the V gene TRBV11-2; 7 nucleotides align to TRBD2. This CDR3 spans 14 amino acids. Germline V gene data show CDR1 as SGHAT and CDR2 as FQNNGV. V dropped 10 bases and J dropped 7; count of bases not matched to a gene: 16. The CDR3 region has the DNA TGTGCCATAAGTCGATGGGGCGGGGGTCGGGAGCAGTACTTC. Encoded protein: CAISRWGGGREQYF.

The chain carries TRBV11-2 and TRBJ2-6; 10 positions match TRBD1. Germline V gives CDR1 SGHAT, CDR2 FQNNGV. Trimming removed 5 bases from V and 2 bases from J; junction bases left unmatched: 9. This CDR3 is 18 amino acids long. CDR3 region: CASSPAPGQGTGANVLTF. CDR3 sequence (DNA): TGTGCCAGCAGCCCTGCCCCGGGACAGGGGACTGGGGCCAACGTCCTGACTTTC.

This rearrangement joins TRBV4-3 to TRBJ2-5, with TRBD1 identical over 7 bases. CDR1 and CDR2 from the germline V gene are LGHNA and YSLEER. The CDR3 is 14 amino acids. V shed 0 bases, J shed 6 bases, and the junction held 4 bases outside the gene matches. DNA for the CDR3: TGCGCCAGCAGCCAAGATGACAGGGCACAGACCCAGTACTTC. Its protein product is CASSQDDRAQTQYF.

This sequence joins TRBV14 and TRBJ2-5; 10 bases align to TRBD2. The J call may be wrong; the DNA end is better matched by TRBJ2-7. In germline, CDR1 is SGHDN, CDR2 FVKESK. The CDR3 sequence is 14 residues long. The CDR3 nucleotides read TGTGCCAGCAGCCGGCTAGCGGGGGTCTACGAGCAGTACTTC. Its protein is CASSRLAGVYEQYF.